The 30 T cell receptor beta chains in this list originate from one sample, sequenced in a study of cytomegalovirus exposure and HLA in healthy donors. Primers included in the PCR were 60 Vbeta and 13 Jbeta primers. Profiled with immunoSEQ multiplex PCR; TCRdb holds only in-frame clones, not every one. The sample records 140,000 or so clones, approximately 79% being singletons. Sequenced sample: PBMCs. These receptor sequences come from a man aged 18 to 35 in good health and CMV-seropositive.

This clone came up a few times. This same CDR3 is encoded by further DNA sequences in the sample. The V and J genes are TRBV28 and TRBJ1-5, with TRBD1 matching over 10 bases. This CDR3 region has 16 residues. Germline assignment: CDR1 MDHEN and CDR2 SYDVKM. V trimming: 7 bases; J trimming: 2 bases; junction bases outside the gene matches: 8. CDR3 sequence (DNA): TGTGCCAGCACCCGCGGGGGGACAGGGGGCAATCAGCCCCAGCATTTT. Translation: CASTRGGTGGNQPQHF.

The CDR3 is CSVHRGRWTEAFF. The CDR3 DNA follows: TGCAGCGTCCACAGGGGGAGATGGACTGAAGCTTTCTTT. The chain links TRBV29-1 to TRBJ1-1; 8 nucleotides align to TRBD1. Germline CDR1 is SQVTM and CDR2 is ANQGSEA. Trimming cost V 6 bases and J 5 bases; bases outside gene matches: 8. The CDR3 sequence is 13 residues long.

The gene calls are TRBV5-1 and TRBJ1-4, with 10 bases lining up with TRBD1. J was trimmed by 8 bases and V by 0 bases; bases with no gene match: 4. The CDR3 sequence is 15 residues long. CDR1 and CDR2 (germline): SGHRS, YFSETQ. The CDR3, as DNA: TGCGCCAGCAGCTTGGGGGACAGGGGCGGCGAAAAACTGTTTTTT. Its protein product is CASSLGDRGGEKLFF.

This clone was counted only a few times. V is TRBV5-1 and J is TRBJ1-6; TRBD1 might be the D (6 bases). This CDR3 is built from 18 residues. V was cut by 4 bases and J by 0 bases, with 17 bases left in between. Per the germline V gene, CDR1 is SGHRS and CDR2 is YFSETQ. Written as DNA, the CDR3 is TGCGCCAGCAGCGGGCCCAAGGACAGCCTCTCCTATAATTCACCCCTCCACTTT. It translates to CASSGPKDSLSYNSPLHF.

The chain is built from TRBV7-2 and TRBJ2-6, with D maybe TRBD1 (6 bases). The CDR3 length is 17 residues. Germline assignment: CDR1 SGHTA and CDR2 FQGNSA. With 5 bases removed from V and 1 base from J, the gap between germline ends came to 15 bases. The CDR3 loop is CASSPFVGASGANVLTF. In DNA, the CDR3 is TGTGCCAGCAGCCCCTTCGTGGGGGCGTCTGGGGCCAACGTCCTGACTTTC.

This chain links TRBV5-4 with TRBJ2-7, with TRBD1 as a possible D gene (6 bases). Germline CDR1 SGHNT, CDR2 YYREEE (reference sequence). The CDR3 is 16 residues long. Between the trimmed V and J ends, which lost 4 bases and 2 bases, there was a span of 19 bases. In nucleotides, the CDR3 is TGTGCCAGCAGCGCTCGTAGGACAGCTTATACCTACGAGCAGTACTTC. Its protein is CASSARRTAYTYEQYF.

V and J are TRBV11-2 and TRBJ1-2, with a tentative D call TRBD1 (5 bases). V was pared by 5 bases and J by 0 bases, with 19 bases between. Germline-derived CDR1 and CDR2 are SGHAT and FQNNGV. The CDR3 extends over 17 amino acids. Here the CDR3 DNA reads TGTGCCAGCAGCCCCCCGCCCCCCCGGGGGGCTAACTATGGCTACACCTTC. Translated, it gives CASSPPPPRGANYGYTF.

V usage is TRBV7-2 and J usage is TRBJ2-1, with 8 bases that match TRBD2. The germline V gene encodes CDR1 SGHTA and CDR2 FQGNSA. Trimming removed 0 bases from V and 6 bases from J; junction bases left unmatched: 7. This CDR3 is 16 amino acids long. CDR3 nucleotides: TGTGCCAGCAGCTTAGCGACCGGGACTAGTCTCAATGAGCAGTTCTTC. This codes for CASSLATGTSLNEQFF.

V is TRBV6-5 and J is TRBJ2-7; D may be TRBD1 (6 bases). V was clipped by 11 bases and J by 0 bases, with 14 bases between them. Germline V lookup: CDR1 MNHEY, CDR2 SVGAGI. This CDR3 has 13 residues. CDR3 in DNA: TGTGCCGTCCGCTCGGACAGCTCCTACGAGCAGTACTTC. It specifies CAVRSDSSYEQYF.

The chain recombines TRBV15 with TRBJ2-7; D ambiguous. This CDR3 spans 12 amino acids. The germline CDR1 and CDR2 sequences are LNHNV and YYDKDF (reference sequence). V dropped 0 bases and J dropped 12 bases, with 12 bases sitting between them. The CDR3 DNA sequence: TGTGCCACCAGCAGAGATTTTAGTCAAGCGTACTTC. Its translation is CATSRDFSQAYF.

This chain connects TRBV5-1 to TRBJ1-2; D is perhaps TRBD1 (5 bases). CDR3 size: 14 residues. The ends were cut back, 0 bases at V and 0 bases at J, with 6 bases in the middle. Germline assignment: CDR1 SGHRS and CDR2 YFSETQ. CDR3 loop: CASSLGQPNYGYTF. In DNA, the CDR3 is TGCGCCAGCAGCTTGGGACAGCCTAACTATGGCTACACCTTC.

The chain joins TRBV9 to TRBJ2-1, with 9 positions matching TRBD2. CDR1 and CDR2 (germline): SGDLS, YYNGEE. With V trimmed by 3 bases and J by 0 bases, 4 bases remained unmatched. CDR3 length equals 16 residues. CDR3 protein: CASSAYSGGSYNEQFF. The CDR3 DNA reads TGTGCCAGCAGCGCCTATAGCGGGGGCTCCTACAATGAGCAGTTCTTC.

This CDR3 reads CASVDRGYPYEQYF. As DNA, the CDR3 is TGTGCCAGCGTAGACAGGGGATATCCCTACGAGCAGTACTTC. The rearrangement links TRBV6-6 to TRBJ2-7, with TRBD1 identical over 8 bases. This CDR3 contains 14 residues. Germline CDR1 reads MNHNY; CDR2 reads SVGAGI (reference sequence). V shed 8 bases, J shed 2 bases, and the junction held 8 bases outside the gene matches.

This rearrangement joins TRBV7-2 to TRBJ2-7, with 11 nucleotides matching TRBD1. From germline, CDR1 is SGHTA and CDR2 FQGNSA. Trimming at V came to 5 bases and at J to 4 bases, leaving 4 bases not matched to a gene. The CDR3 sequence is 14 residues long. CDR3 in DNA: TGTGCCAGCAGCAGGACAGGGGGCATTTACGAGCAGTACTTC. Its protein is CASSRTGGIYEQYF. The full variable domain, its missing parts supplied by reference TRBV7-2 and TRBJ2-7, is GAGVSQSPSNKVTEKGKDVELRCDPISGHTALYWYRQSLGQGLEFLIYFQGNSAPDKSGLPSDRFSAERTGGSVSTLTIQRTQQEDSAVYLCASSRTGGIYEQYFGPGTRLTVT.

The chain combines TRBV2 with TRBJ2-3; D is perhaps TRBD1 (6 bases). CDR1 is SNHLY and CDR2 is FYNNEI in the germline V gene. This CDR3 has 13 amino acids. Between the trimmed V and J ends, which lost 6 bases and 8 bases, there was a span of 15 bases. CDR3 amino acids: CASRPFDRTTQYF. CDR3 sequence (DNA): TGTGCCAGCAGACCATTTGACAGGACTACGCAGTATTTT.

The chain links TRBV5-1 to TRBJ1-1, with a tentative D call TRBD1 (5 bases). Trimming cost V 7 bases and J 8 bases, with 18 bases left between them. CDR3 length: 13 residues. CDR1 is SGHRS and CDR2 is YFSETQ in the germline V gene. The CDR3 DNA reads TGCGCCAGCGGATCAGGGCGCGGAACGGAAGCTTTCTTT. Amino acid sequence: CASGSGRGTEAFF.

The gene calls are TRBV5-1 and TRBJ2-7, with TRBD2 as a possible D gene (6 bases). The CDR3 consists of 15 residues. Between the trimmed V and J ends, which lost 0 bases and 2 bases, there was a span of 12 bases. Per germline, CDR1 SGHRS and CDR2 YFSETQ. CDR3 protein: CASSLGPSGAYEQYF. Written as DNA, the CDR3 is TGCGCCAGCAGCTTGGGCCCTTCGGGGGCCTACGAGCAGTACTTC. The complete variable domain, with remaining parts taken from reference TRBV5-1 and TRBJ2-7, reads KAGVTQTPRYLIKTRGQQVTLSCSPISGHRSVSWYQQTPGQGLQFLFEYFSETQRNKGNFPGRFSGRQFSNSRSEMNVSTLELGDSALYLCASSLGPSGAYEQYFGPGTRLTVT.

J is TRBJ2-7 and V is TRBV18; 7 bases fit TRBD1. Germline trimming cut 1 base from V and 1 base from J; bases unmatched to any gene: 7. The V gene's germline CDR1 is KGHSH and CDR2 LQKENI. This CDR3 has 16 residues. CDR3 in amino acids: CASSPLLRDRSYEQYF. In nucleotides, the CDR3 is TGTGCCAGCTCACCACTACTTCGGGACAGATCCTACGAGCAGTACTTC.

This clone was detected once. V gene TRBV10-3 combines with J gene TRBJ2-3; TRBD2 matches 8 bases. V shed 5 bases and J 4 bases; nucleotides not matched to a gene: 11. The CDR3 contains 16 residues. Germline loops: CDR1 ENHRY, CDR2 SYGVKD. The CDR3 sequence is CAISPRIAGRADTQYF. CDR3 DNA sequence: TGTGCCATCAGTCCCCGGATAGCGGGGAGAGCAGATACGCAGTATTTT.

V usage is TRBV4-2 and J usage is TRBJ2-5; 8 bases fit TRBD2. The germline CDR1 and CDR2 sequences are LGHNA and YNFKEQ. The length of the CDR3 is 16 residues. V dropped 4 bases and J dropped 0; count of bases not matched to a gene: 7. The CDR3 protein is CASSLRGRSNQETQYF. CDR3 sequence (DNA): TGTGCCAGCAGCCTTCGCGGGAGGTCGAACCAAGAGACCCAGTACTTC.

V and J are TRBV27 and TRBJ2-1; D is possibly TRBD2 (5 bases). Germline V gene lookup returns CDR1 MNHEY and CDR2 SMNVEV (reference sequence). The CDR3 covers 16 residues. Trimming cost V 7 bases and J 0 bases, with 16 bases left between them. The CDR3 sequence: CASTPVVGSSYNEQFF. CDR3 coding DNA: TGTGCCAGCACCCCCGTTGTAGGGAGCTCCTACAATGAGCAGTTCTTC.

The rearrangement links TRBV18 to TRBJ1-3; no clear D. CDR3 size: 17 residues. The germline CDR1 and CDR2 sequences are KGHSH and LQKENI. Trimming cost V 4 bases and J 0 bases, with 16 bases left between them. The CDR3: CASSRTAGILSGNTIYF. CDR3 in DNA: TGTGCCAGCTCACGAACAGCGGGGATACTCTCTGGAAACACCATATATTTT.

This chain joins TRBV7-2 and TRBJ2-7; D possibly corresponds to TRBD1 (6 bases). In germline, CDR1 is SGHTA, CDR2 FQGNSA. This CDR3 contains 15 residues. Trimming took off 5 bases at V and 6 bases at J, with 20 bases between the two ends. In DNA, the CDR3 is TGTGCCAGCAGCATTGGGTTACAGGGCCGTGGCGAGCAGTACTTC. It encodes CASSIGLQGRGEQYF.

A few counts support this clone. The chain links TRBV13 to TRBJ1-3, with TRBD1 as a possible D gene (5 bases). The V and J ends lost 4 bases and 2 bases respectively, with 12 bases between them. The CDR3 loop spans 15 amino acids. The germline CDR1 and CDR2 sequences are PRHDT and FYEKMQ (reference sequence). The CDR3 spells CASSYYSGAGNTIYF. The CDR3 DNA follows: TGTGCCAGCAGCTACTATTCGGGGGCTGGAAACACCATATATTTT.

This chain links TRBV7-3 with TRBJ1-1; no clear D. V dropped 1 base and J dropped 6 bases, with 9 bases sitting between them. The CDR3 is 13 residues long. Germline CDR1 SGHTA, CDR2 FQGTGA. The chain's CDR3 is CASSLRAGSEAFF. In DNA, the CDR3 is TGTGCCAGCAGCTTAAGGGCGGGGTCTGAAGCTTTCTTT.

V gene TRBV28 combines with J gene TRBJ2-7; 8 positions agree with TRBD1. The CDR3 totals 15 residues. Trimming at V came to 4 bases and at J to 2 bases, leaving 7 bases not matched to a gene. Germline CDR1 reads MDHEN; CDR2 reads SYDVKM. CDR3 loop: CASSSGQDATYEQYF. The CDR3 DNA sequence: TGTGCCAGCAGTTCGGGACAGGACGCAACCTACGAGCAGTACTTC.

The V call is TRBV4-2, the J call TRBJ2-1; 9 bases are shared with TRBD1. From germline, CDR1 is LGHNA and CDR2 YNFKEQ. This CDR3 is 14 amino acids long. The trim removed 1 base at V and 6 bases at J, leaving 1 base unmatched. The CDR3 loop reads CASSQGDRVNEQFF. DNA of the CDR3: TGTGCCAGCAGCCAAGGGGACAGGGTCAATGAGCAGTTCTTC.

The chain is built from TRBV6-1 and TRBJ2-5; TRBD1 aligns across 7 bases. V lost 10 bases and J lost 5; bases outside the gene matches: 16. The CDR3 contains 15 residues. The germline V gene has CDR1 MNHNS and CDR2 SASEGT. CDR3: CATIRTGSTGETQYF. CDR3 bases: TGTGCCACCATCCGGACAGGCTCCACTGGGGAGACCCAGTACTTC.

The J gene is TRBJ1-5, the V gene TRBV5-6, with D unclear. V dropped 0 bases and J dropped 6 bases, with 16 bases sitting between them. There are 16 residues in the CDR3. Germline values: CDR1 SGHDT, CDR2 YYEEEE. The CDR3 loop reads CASSLADGGSGQPQHF. The CDR3 DNA reads as TGTGCCAGCAGCTTGGCCGACGGAGGGTCGGGTCAGCCCCAGCATTTT. The entire variable domain, with the rest obtained from reference TRBV5-6 and TRBJ1-5, is as follows: DAGVTQSPTHLIKTRGQQVTLRCSPKSGHDTVSWYQQALGQGPQFIFQYYEEEERQRGNFPDRFSGHQFPNYSSELNVNALLLGDSALYLCASSLADGGSGQPQHFGDGTRLSIL.

The rearrangement joins TRBV5-6 to TRBJ2-5; D gene unclear. Germline V gene sequence: CDR1 SGHDT, CDR2 YYEEEE. V gave up 1 base and J gave up 5 bases, with 9 bases separating them. This CDR3 contains 13 residues. CDR3 nucleotides: TGTGCCAGCAGCTTGATGCCACGGGAGACCCAGTACTTC. It codes for CASSLMPRETQYF.